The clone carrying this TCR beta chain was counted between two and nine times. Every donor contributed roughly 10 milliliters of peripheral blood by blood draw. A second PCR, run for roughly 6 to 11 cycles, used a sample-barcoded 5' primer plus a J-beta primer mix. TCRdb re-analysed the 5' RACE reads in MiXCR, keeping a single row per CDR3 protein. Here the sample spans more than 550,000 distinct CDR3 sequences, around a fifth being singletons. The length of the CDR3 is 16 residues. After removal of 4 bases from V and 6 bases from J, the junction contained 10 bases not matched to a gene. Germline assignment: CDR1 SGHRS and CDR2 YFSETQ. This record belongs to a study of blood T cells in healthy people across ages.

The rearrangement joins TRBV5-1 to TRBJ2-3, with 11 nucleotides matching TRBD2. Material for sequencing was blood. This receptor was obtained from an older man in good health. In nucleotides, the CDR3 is TGCGCCAGCAGCCCCGATAGCGGGGGGGAATGGGATACGCAGTATTTT. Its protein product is CASSPDSGGEWDTQYF.